Sequencing of this TCR beta chain was carried out in a study of early T cells in non-severe SARS-CoV-2 infection. Unique molecular identifiers were affixed to single, distinct cDNA molecules. Using its own MiXCR run on the 5' RACE reads, TCRdb lists one record per CDR3 protein. Here the sample spans tens of thousands of distinct CDR3 sequences, less than 11% being singletons. There are a few counts of this clonotype. The CDR3 totals 11 residues. Between the trimmed V and J ends, which lost 2 bases and 7 bases, there was a span of 5 bases. Germline CDR1 SGHTA, CDR2 FQGNSA. Sequencing was performed on whole blood, taken at baseline. The TCR was taken from an adult who was a healthcare worker with PCR-confirmed SARS-CoV-2 infection or an uninfected control (not recorded which). This rearrangement joins TRBV7-2 to TRBJ1-1; the D is unclear. The CDR3, as DNA: TGTGCCAGCAGCTTAAAGCTTGAAGCTTTCTTT. It translates to CASSLKLEAFF.